The 32 T cell receptor beta chains in this list originate from one sample, sequenced in a study of PD-1 blockade in classical Hodgkin lymphoma. TCRdb's copy holds only in-frame clones and misses some; the assay was immunoSEQ multiplex PCR. The repertoire holds about 47,000 clones, with 70% to 80% as singletons. Time point reported: cycle 4 day 1 (C4D1), after less than 7 weeks of nivolumab. After autologous stem cell transplantation all patients relapsed, and prior brentuximab vedotin exposure differed between cohorts. The sample in question was peripheral blood mononuclear cells (PBMCs), obtained before the fourth cycle of nivolumab. Receptors originate from a human donor with classical Hodgkin lymphoma.

The gene calls are TRBV5-4 and TRBJ2-3; TRBD2 matches at 8 bases. V shed 7 bases and J 1 base; nucleotides not matched to a gene: 8. The germline CDR1 and CDR2 sequences are SGHNT and YYREEE (reference sequence). This CDR3 has 15 amino acids. As DNA, the CDR3 is TGTGCCAGCGAAAGCGGGAGCTCCCGCACAGATACGCAGTATTTT. The encoded protein is CASESGSSRTDTQYF.

The V and J genes are TRBV30 and TRBJ1-3, with TRBD1 matching over 8 bases. This CDR3 has 18 residues. The V and J ends lost 0 bases and 6 bases, in that order; junction bases with no gene match: 16. Per the germline V gene, CDR1 is GTSNPN and CDR2 is SVGIG (reference sequence). The CDR3 loop is CAWSVLLDTGQATNTIYF. DNA for the CDR3: TGTGCCTGGAGTGTATTACTGGACACGGGACAGGCTACAAACACCATATATTTT.

The DNA for the CDR3 is TGTGCCAGCAGCGTTTCGTGGGCATCGGAAAAACTGTTTTTT. It encodes CASSVSWASEKLFF. The gene calls are TRBV9 and TRBJ1-4; D is undetermined. The germline CDR1 and CDR2 sequences are SGDLS and YYNGEE. Trimming removed 2 bases from V and 8 bases from J, with 13 bases in between. The CDR3 spans 14 residues.

V and J are TRBV10-3 and TRBJ2-7; D might be TRBD2 (5 bases). V was cut by 3 bases and J by 2 bases, with 11 bases left in between. CDR3 length: 14 residues. Germline V gene sequence: CDR1 ENHRY, CDR2 SYGVKD. As DNA, the CDR3 is TGTGCCATCAGTGAAGGAGGAGGACCCTACGAGCAGTACTTC. Translated, it gives CAISEGGGPYEQYF.

J is TRBJ2-3 and V is TRBV6-4; no definite D call. The CDR3 sequence is 13 residues long. Trimming pared 6 bases from V and 0 bases from J, leaving 7 bases between. Per germline, CDR1 MRHNA and CDR2 SNTAGT. This CDR3 is CASSASSTDTQYF. CDR3 DNA sequence: TGTGCCAGCAGCGCTTCTAGCACAGATACGCAGTATTTT.

This sequence joins TRBV6-5 and TRBJ1-2, with D perhaps TRBD1 (6 bases). The V end lost 5 bases, the J end lost 4 bases, and 17 bases lay between the germline ends. The CDR3 totals 15 residues. The germline V gene encodes CDR1 MNHEY and CDR2 SVGAGI. The CDR3 region has the DNA TGTGCCAGCAGTCCCAAACAGGGAGCTGGCTATGGCTACACCTTC. Translating it yields CASSPKQGAGYGYTF.

This clone occurred a few times. This chain links TRBV29-1 with TRBJ2-7, with 9 bases that match TRBD1. V lost 3 bases, J lost 4 bases, and 1 base stayed unmatched. Germline V gene sequence: CDR1 SQVTM, CDR2 ANQGSEA. CDR3 length: 12 amino acids. The chain's CDR3 is CSVDGTGYEQYF. CDR3 DNA sequence: TGCAGCGTTGATGGGACAGGGTACGAGCAGTACTTC.

The J gene is TRBJ1-5, the V gene TRBV6-5; D may be TRBD1 (6 bases). CDR3 length: 12 amino acids. Germline assignment: CDR1 MNHEY and CDR2 SVGAGI. V gave up 6 bases and J gave up 5 bases, with 8 bases separating them. CDR3 sequence reads: CASRTGYQPQHF. Here the CDR3 DNA reads TGTGCCAGCAGAACAGGGTATCAGCCCCAGCATTTT.

The chain couples TRBV30 to TRBJ2-1; 7 bases line up with TRBD1. Germline V gives CDR1 GTSNPN, CDR2 SVGIG (reference sequence). This CDR3 comprises 12 residues. After removal of 5 bases from V and 8 bases from J, the junction contained 6 bases not matched to a gene. CDR3 loop: CAWAGGRDEQFF. The CDR3 coding sequence is TGTGCCTGGGCAGGGGGACGGGATGAGCAGTTCTTC.

The chain is built from TRBV2 and TRBJ1-6; the match to TRBD1 covers 7 bases. V trimming: 4 bases; J trimming: 7 bases; junction bases outside the gene matches: 16. The CDR3 runs to 18 residues. Germline-derived CDR1 and CDR2 are SNHLY and FYNNEI. CDR3 sequence reads: CASSVVLRQGLNNSPLHF. The CDR3 nucleotides are TGTGCCAGCAGTGTAGTCCTTAGACAGGGATTGAACAATTCACCCCTCCACTTT.

J is TRBJ2-1 and V is TRBV4-3, with 13 nucleotides matching TRBD2. The germline V gene encodes CDR1 LGHNA and CDR2 YSLEER. The trim removed 4 bases at V and 8 bases at J, leaving 2 bases unmatched. CDR3 length: 14 amino acids. CDR3 sequence reads: CASSLGLAGDEQFF. CDR3 sequence (DNA): TGCGCCAGCAGCCTCGGACTAGCGGGGGATGAGCAGTTCTTC.

The CDR3 DNA reads as TGTGCCAGCACGTCCCCCGGGGAGCTGTTTTTT. It is translated as CASTSPGELFF. The gene calls are TRBV6-6 and TRBJ2-2; no definite D call. Between the trimmed V and J ends, which lost 7 bases and 6 bases, there was a span of 6 bases. CDR1 is MNHNY, CDR2 SVGAGI, per germline (reference sequence). The CDR3 is 11 residues long.

The V gene is TRBV6-1, the J gene TRBJ2-1; D gene uncertain. The germline V and J ends were trimmed by 2 bases and 6 bases, with 17 bases remaining between them. CDR1 is MNHNS, CDR2 SASEGT, per germline. CDR3 length equals 16 residues. The DNA of the CDR3 is TGTGCCAGCAGTGAAAGAGAGATCCGAGCCGGCAATGAGCAGTTCTTC. This codes for CASSEREIRAGNEQFF.

This clone was observed once. The V call is TRBV18, the J call TRBJ1-1; maybe TRBD1 (5 bases). From germline, CDR1 is KGHSH and CDR2 LQKENI. V lost 4 bases to trimming and J lost 1 base, with 19 bases between them. This CDR3 is 17 amino acids long. The CDR3 DNA is TGTGCCAGCTCACTATCGATGATAGGGGAGGGGAACACTGAAGCTTTCTTT. Amino acids: CASSLSMIGEGNTEAFF.

The rearrangement uses TRBV5-8 and TRBJ1-1, with D unclear. The germline V gene has CDR1 SGHTS and CDR2 YDEGEE. With 2 bases removed from V and 4 bases from J, the gap between germline ends came to 15 bases. The CDR3 runs to 15 residues. CDR3 sequence (DNA): TGTGCCAGCAGCTTTAGTGGGGAGGTCGGCACTGAAGCTTTCTTT. This translates into CASSFSGEVGTEAFF.

The chain carries TRBV29-1 and TRBJ2-7; D is ambiguous. Germline V gene lookup returns CDR1 SQVTM and CDR2 ANQGSEA. CDR3 length: 10 residues. V shed 4 bases and J shed 4 bases, with 5 bases lying between them. Written as DNA, the CDR3 is TGCAGCGTTGTATTTTACGAGCAGTACTTC. It codes for CSVVFYEQYF.

The gene calls are TRBV2 and TRBJ1-1, with TRBD1 matching over 10 bases. This CDR3 is 14 amino acids long. Trimming at V came to 6 bases and at J to 5 bases, leaving 6 bases not matched to a gene. Germline V gene lookup returns CDR1 SNHLY and CDR2 FYNNEI. For the CDR3, the DNA is TGTGCCAGCAGCCAGGACAGGGGGAATACTGAAGCTTTCTTT. Translated: CASSQDRGNTEAFF.

This rearrangement joins TRBV28 to TRBJ2-1, with 10 bases aligning to TRBD2. V was pared by 5 bases and J by 3 bases, with 4 bases of the junction left unmatched. CDR3 length equals 15 residues. Germline V gene sequence: CDR1 MDHEN, CDR2 SYDVKM. In DNA, the CDR3 is TGTGCCAGCAGTCCCGGACTAGCGGTCTACAATGAGCAGTTCTTC. As protein: CASSPGLAVYNEQFF.

This chain links TRBV7-2 with TRBJ2-1; tentative D call: TRBD2 (5 bases). V gave up 5 bases and J gave up 8 bases, with 13 bases separating them. CDR1 SGHTA and CDR2 FQGNSA come from the germline V gene. The CDR3 has 13 residues. DNA of the CDR3: TGTGCCAGCAGCAACCACCCAGCGGATGAGCAGTTCTTC. Residues: CASSNHPADEQFF.

The chain carries TRBV28 and TRBJ2-3, with D hard to call. Germline values: CDR1 MDHEN, CDR2 SYDVKM. V was shortened by 3 bases and J by 8 bases, with 9 bases between the two germline ends. The CDR3 length is 12 residues. The CDR3 nucleotides read TGTGCCAGCAGTTTGCCCCCCGGTACGCAGTATTTT. Amino acids: CASSLPPGTQYF.

This clone was detected once. The chain employs TRBV5-1 and TRBJ2-7; no firm D call. The CDR3 runs to 12 residues. V lost 0 bases, J lost 6 bases, and 7 bases lay in between. Germline assignment: CDR1 SGHRS and CDR2 YFSETQ. The CDR3 nucleotides read TGCGCCAGCAGCTTGGATCGTCTCGAGCAGTACTTC. Translation gives CASSLDRLEQYF.

V and J are TRBV19 and TRBJ1-5; D is unclear. Germline loops: CDR1 LNHDA, CDR2 SQIVND (reference sequence). The CDR3 has 12 residues. The germline V and J ends were trimmed by 6 bases and 1 base, with 4 bases remaining between them. In nucleotides, the CDR3 is TGTGCCAGTAGACGCAGCAATCAGCCCCAGCATTTT. The encoded protein is CASRRSNQPQHF.

The J gene is TRBJ1-1, the V gene TRBV5-5; 7 bases agree with TRBD1. The junction had 14 bases not matched to a gene; V was cut back by 2 bases and J by 1 base. The CDR3 has 18 amino acids. The germline V gene encodes CDR1 SGHKS and CDR2 YYEKEE (reference sequence). The CDR3 DNA is TGTGCCAGCAGCTTCGAGCGACAGGGAGGAGTGAGGAACACTGAAGCTTTCTTT. It is translated as CASSFERQGGVRNTEAFF. The entire variable domain, with the rest obtained from reference TRBV5-5 and TRBJ1-1, is as follows: DAGVTQSPTHLIKTRGQQVTLRCSPISGHKSVSWYQQVLGQGPQFIFQYYEKEERGRGNFPDRFSARQFPNYSSELNVNALLLGDSALYLCASSFERQGGVRNTEAFFGQGTRLTVV.

The V gene is TRBV5-1, the J gene TRBJ2-2, with a tentative D call TRBD2 (5 bases). CDR3 size: 14 residues. With 2 bases removed from V and 4 bases from J, the gap between germline ends came to 9 bases. Germline values: CDR1 SGHRS, CDR2 YFSETQ. Here the CDR3 reads CASSFRSGTGELFF. Here the CDR3 DNA reads TGCGCCAGCAGCTTCCGCAGCGGCACCGGGGAGCTGTTTTTT.

This chain joins TRBV10-2 and TRBJ1-2; possibly TRBD1 for D (5 bases). The CDR3 runs to 15 residues. V gave up 6 bases and J gave up 8 bases, with 22 bases separating them. CDR1 is WSHSY and CDR2 is SAAADI in the germline V gene. The CDR3 spells CASSLTGDRWGGYTF. Here the CDR3 DNA reads TGCGCCAGCAGCCTGACTGGGGACCGATGGGGAGGCTACACCTTC.

The chain uses TRBV7-5 and TRBJ2-2; TRBD2 is the table's D call and was not checked against the DNA. TRBV7-5 is classified as a pseudogene. The CDR3 spans 16 residues. For the CDR3, the DNA is TGTGCCAGAAGCTTAGCGGGGGGTGAAGACACCGGGGAGCTGTTTTTT. Amino acids: CARSLAGGEDTGELFF.

The V call is TRBV6-5, the J call TRBJ1-6, with TRBD1 identical over 7 bases. CDR1 is MNHEY, CDR2 SVGAGI, per germline. V shed 6 bases and J 8 bases; nucleotides not matched to a gene: 4. There are 13 residues in the CDR3. The CDR3 region is CASSRDSDSPLHF. The CDR3, as DNA: TGTGCCAGCAGCCGGGACAGTGATTCACCCCTCCACTTT.

In this sample, this clone turned up once. Other DNA sequences of this sample code for an identical CDR3. The chain is built from TRBV7-2 and TRBJ2-1; possibly TRBD2 for D (5 bases). The CDR3 consists of 15 residues. Germline CDR1 reads SGHTA; CDR2 reads FQGNSA. Trimming removed 3 bases from V and 0 bases from J, with 9 bases in between. The CDR3 here is CASSFEGSSYNEQFF. CDR3 DNA: TGTGCCAGCAGCTTTGAGGGTTCCTCCTACAATGAGCAGTTCTTC.

This chain joins TRBV5-1 and TRBJ2-5; D not resolved. Trimming shortened V by 2 bases and J by 4 bases, and 6 bases separated the two germline ends. CDR1 and CDR2 from the germline V gene are SGHRS and YFSETQ. The CDR3 contains 12 residues. Here the CDR3 DNA reads TGCGCCAGCAGCTTCGTCCGAGAGACCCAGTACTTC. It yields the protein CASSFVRETQYF.

This clone appeared once. J is TRBJ2-5 and V is TRBV5-4; 14 bases fit TRBD2. The germline V gene has CDR1 SGHNT and CDR2 YYREEE (reference sequence). With V trimmed by 0 bases and J by 4 bases, 2 bases remained unmatched. The CDR3 spans 16 residues. CDR3 region: CASSLGLAGGRETQYF. Written as DNA, the CDR3 is TGTGCCAGCAGCTTGGGACTAGCGGGGGGGCGAGAGACCCAGTACTTC. Together with reference TRBV5-4 and TRBJ2-5, the CDR3 gives the full variable domain: ETGVTQSPTHLIKTRGQQVTLRCSSQSGHNTVSWYQQALGQGPQFIFQYYREEENGRGNFPPRFSGLQFPNYSSELNVNALELDDSALYLCASSLGLAGGRETQYFGPGTRLLVL.

This clone was picked up a small number of times. Other DNA sequences in this sample translate to the same CDR3. The V call is TRBV19, the J call TRBJ2-7, with D possibly TRBD2 on 5 matching bases. The CDR3 covers 13 residues. Germline CDR1 reads LNHDA; CDR2 reads SQIVND (reference sequence). The V end lost 2 bases, the J end lost 7 bases, and 12 bases lay between the germline ends. The CDR3 spells CASSIRTSGEQYF. The CDR3 nucleotides are TGTGCCAGTAGTATAAGGACCAGCGGAGAGCAGTACTTC. The complete variable domain, with remaining parts taken from reference TRBV19 and TRBJ2-7, reads DGGITQSPKYLFRKEGQNVTLSCEQNLNHDAMYWYRQDPGQGLRLIYYSQIVNDFQKGDIAEGYSVSREKKESFPLTVTSAQKNPTAFYLCASSIRTSGEQYFGPGTRLTVT.

The chain links TRBV19 to TRBJ2-3; D not resolved. Trimming cost V 5 bases and J 2 bases, with 11 bases left between them. From germline, CDR1 is LNHDA and CDR2 SQIVND (reference sequence). The CDR3 is made up of 14 amino acids. The CDR3 DNA sequence: TGTGCCAGTAGTCCACCCGAGACCACAGATACGCAGTATTTT. Amino acid sequence: CASSPPETTDTQYF.